These T cell receptor beta chains were read from a single sample in a study of control samples from healthy donors and cancer patients. Some clones are missing from TCRdb's copy, which holds only in-frame ones; the method was immunoSEQ multiplex PCR. Here the sample spans 170,000 or so clones, roughly 94% being singletons. Input material: blood. These TCRs come from a woman aged 40-49 years in good health. CDR3s include the opening cysteine and the closing phenylalanine or tryptophan. A D gene is named only where the DNA matches it firmly. Clone size is given for some rows only: seen once, a few or many times, or a class if the clone is expanded.

TRBV21-1	-	TRBJ2-7	-	TGTGCCAGCAGCTACCCATACGGGCCTCTCTACGAGCAGTACTTC	CASSYPYGPLYEQYF
TRBV4-1	few	TRBJ2-3	TRBD1	TGCGCCAGCAGCCAGGGGGACAGGGTCACAGATACGCAGTATTTT	CASSQGDRVTDTQYF
TRBV7-9	-	TRBJ1-1	-	TGTGCCAGCAGCTTAACTGGGGGCGGTGAAGCTTTCTTT	CASSLTGGGEAFF
TRBV28	-	TRBJ1-2	-	TGTGCCAGCAGGCCGGGACATGCTAACTATGGCTACACCTTC	CASRPGHANYGYTF
TRBV9	once	TRBJ2-3	TRBD2	TGTGCCAGCAGCTCTCGACCTCTAGCGGGAGTCACAGATACGCAGTATTTT	CASSSRPLAGVTDTQYF
TRBV10-3	-	TRBJ1-2	-	TGTGCCATCAGTGAGTCCCCCTATGGCTACACCTTC	CAISESPYGYTF
TRBV18	-	TRBJ2-3	TRBD2	TGTGCCAGCTCACCGGGGACTAGCGGTGGCACAGATACGCAGTATTTT	CASSPGTSGGTDTQYF
TRBV24-1	-	TRBJ1-2	-	TGTGCCACCAGTGATAGCAGGGGCAATGGCTACACCTTC	CATSDSRGNGYTF
TRBV19	-	TRBJ1-2	-	TGTGCCAGTGAAGACAGGCGGGACTATGGCTACACCTTC	CASEDRRDYGYTF
TRBV15	-	TRBJ2-3	-	TGTGCCACCAGACAGGGGGGGCCAGATACGCAGTATTTT	CATRQGGPDTQYF
TRBV7-6	-	TRBJ1-1	-	TGTGCCAGCAGCTTAGTAGGCGACAGAGTGTCTGAAGCTTTCTTT	CASSLVGDRVSEAFF
TRBV7-2	-	TRBJ1-3	TRBD1	TGTGCCAGCAGCCTGGACAGGGCAGGAAACACCATATATTTT	CASSLDRAGNTIYF
TRBV6-4	-	TRBJ2-2	-	TGTGCCAGCAGTGTGCTTGTCGGCGGGGAGCTGTTTTTT	CASSVLVGGELFF
TRBV3-1/TRBV3-2	-	TRBJ1-2	TRBD1	TGTGCCAGCAGCCACCGGACAGGGCCGGGAGGCTACACCTTC	CASSHRTGPGGYTF
TRBV19	once	TRBJ2-7	-	TGTGCCAGTAGTCAGGGTCCGGGTTCGAGCTACGAGCAGTACTTC	CASSQGPGSSYEQYF
TRBV5-1	-	TRBJ1-1	-	TGCGCCAGCAGCGCGGACAGCATGAACACTGAAGCTTTCTTT	CASSADSMNTEAFF
TRBV5-4	-	TRBJ1-1	-	TGTGCCAGCAGCCTGGACATCGGATGGACTGAAGCTTTCTTT	CASSLDIGWTEAFF
TRBV5-1	-	TRBJ2-7	TRBD1	TGCGCCAGCAGCTTGGGTTGGGACAGGGGGATCCACGAGCAGTACTTC	CASSLGWDRGIHEQYF
TRBV9	once	TRBJ2-7	-	TGTGCCAGCAGCGCACCCCGGGCTTCCCACGAGCAGTACTTC	CASSAPRASHEQYF
TRBV5-4	-	TRBJ2-7	TRBD1	TGTGCCAGCAGCTTGGGAGTAACGGACAGGGAAGTTCAGTACTTC	CASSLGVTDREVQYF
TRBV7-9	-	TRBJ2-1	TRBD1	TGTGCCAGCAGCCCCGGGACAGGGGTGTTGAATGAGCAGTTCTTC	CASSPGTGVLNEQFF
TRBV10-3	-	TRBJ2-2	-	TGTGCCATCAGCGACCGGACTTCGAACACCGGGGAGCTGTTTTTT	CAISDRTSNTGELFF
TRBV2	once	TRBJ1-2	TRBD1	TGTGCCAGCAGGGCCAGGGGGCATGACTATGGCTACACCTTC	CASRARGHDYGYTF
TRBV4-1	-	TRBJ2-2	-	TGCGCCAGCAGCCAAGGGACAGCGAACACCGGGGAGCTGTTTTTT	CASSQGTANTGELFF
TRBV29-1	-	TRBJ2-1	TRBD2	TGCAGCGATAACATAGCGGGAGGGCCTCGGCAGTTCTTC	CSDNIAGGPRQFF
TRBV29-1	-	TRBJ2-7	-	TGCAGCGTTGGACAGGGAGGAGCCGAGCAGTACTTC	CSVGQGGAEQYF
TRBV6-5	few	TRBJ1-3	TRBD1	TGTGCCAGCAGTTATGGAGGGGGCCGCTCTGGAAACACCATATATTTT	CASSYGGGRSGNTIYF
TRBV12-3/TRBV12-4	-	TRBJ2-1	-	TGTGCCAGCACCCGCCGACGCTACAATGAGCAGTTCTTC	CASTRRRYNEQFF
TRBV10-2	-	TRBJ2-4	-	TGCGCCAGCTCCCCGTGGGGCGCGGCCAAAAACATTCAGTACTTC	CASSPWGAAKNIQYF
TRBV18	-	TRBJ1-2	TRBD1	TGTGCCAGCTCAGGACAAGCCGGGACAGCGAACTATGGCTACACCTTC	CASSGQAGTANYGYTF
TRBV7-8	few	TRBJ1-3	TRBD1	TGTGCCAGCAGCTGGCGCCGGACAGGGGGGATTGGAAACACCATATATTTT	CASSWRRTGGIGNTIYF
TRBV4-1	-	TRBJ2-1	TRBD2	TGCGCCAGCAGCCAAGATGGAAGCGGGAACTACAATGAGCAGTTCTTC	CASSQDGSGNYNEQFF
TRBV3-1/TRBV3-2	-	TRBJ1-1	-	TGTGCCAGCAGCCAAATTAATGAAGCTTTCTTT	CASSQINEAFF
TRBV14	-	TRBJ2-5	-	TGTGCCAGCAGCCACCTGGACGGACAAGAGACCCAGTACTTC	CASSHLDGQETQYF
TRBV19	once	TRBJ1-1	TRBD1	TGTGCCAGTAGTAGGGGACAGGGCAACACTGAAGCTTTCTTT	CASSRGQGNTEAFF
TRBV10-3	-	TRBJ1-2	-	TGTGCCATCAGTGGGACGGATGACTATGGCTACACCTTC	CAISGTDDYGYTF